These 3 T cell receptor beta chains came from one sample sequenced in a study of blood T cell repertoires in COVID-19. The table came from immunoSEQ multiplex PCR; TCRdb's copy has only in-frame clones and leaves some out. This table has about 89,000 clones, around 89% appearing once. Sequencing used peripheral blood. The receptors were gathered from a man aged 55-75 years with acute or convalescent COVID-19.

The V gene is TRBV4-1, the J gene TRBJ2-3; D is possibly TRBD1 (6 bases). Germline CDR1 MGHRA, CDR2 YSYEKL. V lost 0 bases, J lost 4 bases, and 11 bases lay in between. This CDR3 is 15 amino acids long. This CDR3 is CASSQEGQEADTQYF. Written as DNA, the CDR3 is TGCGCCAGCAGCCAAGAGGGACAAGAAGCAGATACGCAGTATTTT.

The V gene is TRBV19, the J gene TRBJ1-6, with 10 bases identical to TRBD1. Trimming cost V 2 bases and J 7 bases; bases outside gene matches: 8. CDR3 size: 17 residues. Germline CDR1 reads LNHDA; CDR2 reads SQIVND (reference sequence). The CDR3 nucleotides are TGTGCCAGTAGTATAAGGGGGCAGGACAGGGGGAATTCACCCCTCCACTTT. Protein: CASSIRGQDRGNSPLHF.

The chain is built from TRBV27 and TRBJ1-1; D unresolved. The V end was cut by 6 bases, the J end by 1 base, with 12 bases between. The CDR3 runs 14 residues. Germline loops: CDR1 MNHEY, CDR2 SMNVEV (reference sequence). CDR3 amino acids: CASSSANANTEAFF. Here the CDR3 DNA reads TGTGCCAGCAGCTCCGCGAACGCGAACACTGAAGCTTTCTTT.